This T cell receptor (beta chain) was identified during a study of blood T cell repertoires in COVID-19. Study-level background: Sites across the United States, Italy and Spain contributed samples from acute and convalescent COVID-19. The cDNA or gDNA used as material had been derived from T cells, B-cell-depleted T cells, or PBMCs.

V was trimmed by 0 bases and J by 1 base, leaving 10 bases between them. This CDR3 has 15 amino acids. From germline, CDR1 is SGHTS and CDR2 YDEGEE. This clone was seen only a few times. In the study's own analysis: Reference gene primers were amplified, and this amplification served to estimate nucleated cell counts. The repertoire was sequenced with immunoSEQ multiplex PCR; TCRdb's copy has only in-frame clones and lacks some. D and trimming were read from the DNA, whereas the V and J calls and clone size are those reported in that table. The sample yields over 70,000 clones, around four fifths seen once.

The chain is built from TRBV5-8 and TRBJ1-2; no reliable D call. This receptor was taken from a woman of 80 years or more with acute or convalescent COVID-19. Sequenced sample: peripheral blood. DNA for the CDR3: TGTGCCAGCAGCTTGGTTGCGGAGGTTAACTATGGCTACACCTTC. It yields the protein CASSLVAEVNYGYTF.